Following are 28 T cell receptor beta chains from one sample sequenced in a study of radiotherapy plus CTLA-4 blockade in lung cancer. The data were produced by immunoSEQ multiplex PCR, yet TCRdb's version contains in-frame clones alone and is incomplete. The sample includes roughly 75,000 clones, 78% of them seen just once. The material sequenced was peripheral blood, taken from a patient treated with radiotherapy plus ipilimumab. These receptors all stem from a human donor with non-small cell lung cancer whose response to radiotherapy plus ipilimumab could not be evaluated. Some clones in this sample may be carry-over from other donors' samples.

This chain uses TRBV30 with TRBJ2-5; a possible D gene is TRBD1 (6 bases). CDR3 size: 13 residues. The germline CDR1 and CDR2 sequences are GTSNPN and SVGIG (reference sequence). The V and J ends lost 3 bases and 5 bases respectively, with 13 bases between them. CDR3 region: CAWRKAGVETQYF. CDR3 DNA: TGTGCCTGGAGAAAGGCAGGGGTTGAGACCCAGTACTTC.

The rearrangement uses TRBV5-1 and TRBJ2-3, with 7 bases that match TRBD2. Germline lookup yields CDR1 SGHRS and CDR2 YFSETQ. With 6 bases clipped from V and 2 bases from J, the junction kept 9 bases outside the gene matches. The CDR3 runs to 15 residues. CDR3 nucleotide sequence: TGCGCCAGCACGCTGGCGGGGGTCTCCACAGATACGCAGTATTTT. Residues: CASTLAGVSTDTQYF.

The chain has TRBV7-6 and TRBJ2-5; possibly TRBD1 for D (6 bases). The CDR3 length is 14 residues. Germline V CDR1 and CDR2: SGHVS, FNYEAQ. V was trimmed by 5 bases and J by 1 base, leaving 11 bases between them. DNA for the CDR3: TGTGCCAGCAGCCATACAGGGCCCCAAGAGACCCAGTACTTC. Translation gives CASSHTGPQETQYF.

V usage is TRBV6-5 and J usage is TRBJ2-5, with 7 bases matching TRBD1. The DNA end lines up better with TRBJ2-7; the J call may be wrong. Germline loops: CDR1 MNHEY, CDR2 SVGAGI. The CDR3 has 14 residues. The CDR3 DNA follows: TGTGCCAGCAGTTACGACAGGGTGGCCTACGAGCAGTACTTC. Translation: CASSYDRVAYEQYF.

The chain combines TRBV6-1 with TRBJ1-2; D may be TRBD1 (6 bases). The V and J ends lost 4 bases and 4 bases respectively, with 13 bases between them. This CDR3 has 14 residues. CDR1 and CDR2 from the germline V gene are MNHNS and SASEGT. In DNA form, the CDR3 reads TGTGCCAGCAGTGGTCGGACAGTAAGCTATGGCTACACCTTC. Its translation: CASSGRTVSYGYTF.

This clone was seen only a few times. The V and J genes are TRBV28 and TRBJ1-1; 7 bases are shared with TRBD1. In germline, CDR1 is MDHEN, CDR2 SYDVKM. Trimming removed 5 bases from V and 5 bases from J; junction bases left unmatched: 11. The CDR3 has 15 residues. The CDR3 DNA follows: TGTGCCAGCAGTACGGAGGGGGCGCAGTATACTGAAGCTTTCTTT. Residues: CASSTEGAQYTEAFF.

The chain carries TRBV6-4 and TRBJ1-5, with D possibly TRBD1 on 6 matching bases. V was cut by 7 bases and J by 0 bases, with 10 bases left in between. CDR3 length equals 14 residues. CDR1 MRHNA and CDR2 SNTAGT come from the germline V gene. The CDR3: CASMPGDSNQPQHF. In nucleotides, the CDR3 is TGTGCCAGCATGCCAGGGGATAGCAATCAGCCCCAGCATTTT.

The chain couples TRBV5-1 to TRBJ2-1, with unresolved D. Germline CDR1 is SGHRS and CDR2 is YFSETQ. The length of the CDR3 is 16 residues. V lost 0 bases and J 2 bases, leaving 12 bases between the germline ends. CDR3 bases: TGCGCCAGCAGCTTGGAGGCAGACAAACCCTACAATGAGCAGTTCTTC. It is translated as CASSLEADKPYNEQFF.

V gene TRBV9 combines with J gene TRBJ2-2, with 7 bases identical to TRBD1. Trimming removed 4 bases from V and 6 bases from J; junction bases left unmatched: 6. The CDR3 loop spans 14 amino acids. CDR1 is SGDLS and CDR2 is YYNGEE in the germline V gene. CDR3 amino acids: CASSPMTGPGELFF. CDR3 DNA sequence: TGTGCCAGCAGCCCAATGACAGGGCCCGGGGAGCTGTTTTTT.

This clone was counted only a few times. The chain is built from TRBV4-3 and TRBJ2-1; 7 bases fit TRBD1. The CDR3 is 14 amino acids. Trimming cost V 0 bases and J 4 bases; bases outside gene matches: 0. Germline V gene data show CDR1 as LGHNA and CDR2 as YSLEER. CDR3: CASSQDRGYNEQFF. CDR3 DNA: TGCGCCAGCAGCCAAGACAGGGGGTACAATGAGCAGTTCTTC.

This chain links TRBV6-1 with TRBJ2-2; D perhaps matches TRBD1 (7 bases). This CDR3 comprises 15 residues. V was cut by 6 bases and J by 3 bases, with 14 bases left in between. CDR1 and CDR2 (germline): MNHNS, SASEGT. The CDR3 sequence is CASRQGWGDTGELFF. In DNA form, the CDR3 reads TGTGCCAGCAGACAGGGGTGGGGGGACACCGGGGAGCTGTTTTTT.

This chain's CDR3 is CASPLKNWQGSYNEQFF. The CDR3 DNA follows: TGTGCCAGCCCCTTGAAGAATTGGCAGGGGTCCTACAATGAGCAGTTCTTC. J is TRBJ2-1 and V is TRBV25-1, with D perhaps TRBD1 (6 bases). The CDR3 totals 17 residues. Germline-derived CDR1 and CDR2 are MGHDK and SYGVNS. Deletions cut 8 bases from V and 1 base from J, with 21 bases between. Combining the CDR3 with reference TRBV25-1 and TRBJ2-1 gives the whole variable domain EADIYQTPRYLVIGTGKKITLECSQTMGHDKMYWYQQDPGMELHLIHYSYGVNSTEKGDLSSESTVSRIRTEHFPLTLESARPSHTSQYLCASPLKNWQGSYNEQFFGPGTRLTVL.

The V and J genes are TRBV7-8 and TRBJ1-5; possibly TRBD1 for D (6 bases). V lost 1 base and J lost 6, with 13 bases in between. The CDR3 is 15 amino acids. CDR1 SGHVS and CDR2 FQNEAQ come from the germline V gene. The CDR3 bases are TGTGCCAGCAGCTTAGTGTCCAGGGGAGCTCAGCCCCAGCATTTT. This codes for CASSLVSRGAQPQHF.

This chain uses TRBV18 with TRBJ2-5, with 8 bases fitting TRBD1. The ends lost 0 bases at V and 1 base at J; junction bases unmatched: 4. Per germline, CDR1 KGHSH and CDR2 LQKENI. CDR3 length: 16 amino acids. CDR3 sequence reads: CASSPPWTGTQETQYF. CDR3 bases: TGTGCCAGCTCACCACCTTGGACAGGGACCCAAGAGACCCAGTACTTC. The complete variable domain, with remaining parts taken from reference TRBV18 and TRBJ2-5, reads NAGVMQNPRHLVRRRGQEARLRCSPMKGHSHVYWYRQLPEEGLKFMVYLQKENIIDESGMPKERFSAEFPKEGPSILRIQQVVRGDSAAYFCASSPPWTGTQETQYFGPGTRLLVL.

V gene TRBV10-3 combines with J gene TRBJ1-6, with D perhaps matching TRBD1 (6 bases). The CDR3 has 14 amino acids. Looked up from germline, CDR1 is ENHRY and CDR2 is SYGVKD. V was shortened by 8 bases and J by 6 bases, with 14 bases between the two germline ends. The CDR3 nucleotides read TGTGCCATCTCGGTGGGGGCCGGTAATTCACCCCTCCACTTT. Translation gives CAISVGAGNSPLHF.

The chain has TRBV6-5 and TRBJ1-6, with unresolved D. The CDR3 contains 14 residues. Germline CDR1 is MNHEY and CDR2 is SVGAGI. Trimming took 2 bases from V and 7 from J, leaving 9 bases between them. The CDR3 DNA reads TGTGCCAGCAGTTACCCGGAGCCGAATTCACCCCTCCACTTT. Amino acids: CASSYPEPNSPLHF.

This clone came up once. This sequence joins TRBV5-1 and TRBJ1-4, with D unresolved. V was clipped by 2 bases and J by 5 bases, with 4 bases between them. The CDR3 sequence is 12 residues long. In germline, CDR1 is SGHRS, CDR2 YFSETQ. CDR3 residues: CASSFQNEKLFF. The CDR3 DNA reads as TGCGCCAGCAGCTTCCAAAATGAAAAACTGTTTTTT.

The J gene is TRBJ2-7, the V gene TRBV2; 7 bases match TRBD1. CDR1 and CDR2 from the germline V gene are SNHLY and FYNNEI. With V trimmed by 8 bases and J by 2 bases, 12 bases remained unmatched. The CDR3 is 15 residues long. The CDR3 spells CASGPEGQLAYEQYF. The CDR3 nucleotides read TGTGCCAGCGGCCCAGAGGGACAGTTAGCCTACGAGCAGTACTTC.

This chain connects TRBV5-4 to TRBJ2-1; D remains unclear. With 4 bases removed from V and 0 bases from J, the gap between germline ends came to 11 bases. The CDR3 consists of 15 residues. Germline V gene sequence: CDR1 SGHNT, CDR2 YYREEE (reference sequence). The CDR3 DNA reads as TGTGCCAGCAGCCCCATTTTGAGCTCCTACAATGAGCAGTTCTTC. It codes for CASSPILSSYNEQFF.

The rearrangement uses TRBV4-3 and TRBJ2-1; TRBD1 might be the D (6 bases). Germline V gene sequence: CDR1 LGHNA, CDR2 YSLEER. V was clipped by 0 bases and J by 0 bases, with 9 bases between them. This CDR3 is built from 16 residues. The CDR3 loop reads CASSQDQGGSYNEQFF. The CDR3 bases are TGCGCCAGCAGCCAAGATCAAGGGGGCTCCTACAATGAGCAGTTCTTC.

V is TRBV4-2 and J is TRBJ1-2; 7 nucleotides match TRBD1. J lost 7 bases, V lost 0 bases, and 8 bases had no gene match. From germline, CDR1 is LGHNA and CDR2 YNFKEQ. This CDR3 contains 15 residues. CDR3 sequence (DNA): TGTGCCAGCAGCCAAGAAACAGGGGTAAGGGCTGGCTACACCTTC. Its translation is CASSQETGVRAGYTF.

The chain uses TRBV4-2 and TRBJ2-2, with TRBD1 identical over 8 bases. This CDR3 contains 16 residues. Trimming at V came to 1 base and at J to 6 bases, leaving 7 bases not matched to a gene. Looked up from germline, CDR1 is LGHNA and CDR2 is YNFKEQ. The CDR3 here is CASSQGDRYNPGELFF. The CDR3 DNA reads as TGTGCCAGCAGCCAAGGGGACAGGTACAACCCCGGGGAGCTGTTTTTT.

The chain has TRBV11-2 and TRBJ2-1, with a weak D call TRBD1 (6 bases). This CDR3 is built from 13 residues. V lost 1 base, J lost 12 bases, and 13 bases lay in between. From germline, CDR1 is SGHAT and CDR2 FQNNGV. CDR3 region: CASSLVPQGGQFF. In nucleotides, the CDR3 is TGTGCCAGCAGCTTAGTCCCGCAAGGGGGGCAGTTCTTC. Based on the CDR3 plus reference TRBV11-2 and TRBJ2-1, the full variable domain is EAGVAQSPRYKIIEKRQSVAFWCNPISGHATLYWYQQILGQGPKLLIQFQNNGVVDDSQLPKDRFSAERLKGVDSTLKIQPAKLEDSAVYLCASSLVPQGGQFFGPGTRLTVL.

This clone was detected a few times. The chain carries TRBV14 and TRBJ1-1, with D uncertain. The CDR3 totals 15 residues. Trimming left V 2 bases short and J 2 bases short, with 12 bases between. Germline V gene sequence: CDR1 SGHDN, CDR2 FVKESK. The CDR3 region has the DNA TGTGCCAGCAGCCAAACACCTTTCGTTAACACTGAAGCTTTCTTT. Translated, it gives CASSQTPFVNTEAFF.

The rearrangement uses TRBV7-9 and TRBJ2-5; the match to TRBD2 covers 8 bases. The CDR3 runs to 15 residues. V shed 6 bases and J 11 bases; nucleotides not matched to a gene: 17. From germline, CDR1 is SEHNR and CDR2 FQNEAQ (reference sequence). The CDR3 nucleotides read TGTGCCAGCAGACCCGGGACTAGAGGCTTGGGAGAGCAGTACTTC. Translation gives CASRPGTRGLGEQYF.

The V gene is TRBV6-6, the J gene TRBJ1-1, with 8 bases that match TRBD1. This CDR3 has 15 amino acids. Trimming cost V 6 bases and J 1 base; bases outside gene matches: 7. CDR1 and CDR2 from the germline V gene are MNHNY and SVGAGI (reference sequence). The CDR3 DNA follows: TGTGCCAGCAGCCTTAGACAGGGGTGGAACACTGAAGCTTTCTTT. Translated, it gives CASSLRQGWNTEAFF.

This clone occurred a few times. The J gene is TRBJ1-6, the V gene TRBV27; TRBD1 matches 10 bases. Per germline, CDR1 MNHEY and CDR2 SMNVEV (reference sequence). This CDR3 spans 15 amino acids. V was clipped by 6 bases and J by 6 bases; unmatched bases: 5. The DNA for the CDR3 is TGTGCCAGCAGCCAAGGGACAGGGGTTAATTCACCCCTCCACTTT. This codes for CASSQGTGVNSPLHF.

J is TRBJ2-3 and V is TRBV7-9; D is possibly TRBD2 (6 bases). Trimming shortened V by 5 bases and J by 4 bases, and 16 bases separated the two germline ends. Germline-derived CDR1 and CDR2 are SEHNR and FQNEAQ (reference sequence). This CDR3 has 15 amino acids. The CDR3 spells CASSQVGGEADTQYF. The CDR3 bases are TGTGCCAGCAGCCAAGTCGGCGGGGAGGCAGATACGCAGTATTTT.